The present entry profiles one T cell receptor beta chain with its context. The sample is drawn from a study of T-cell memory formation after mild COVID-19. The CDR3 has 14 residues. Germline V gene data show CDR1 as SGHTA and CDR2 as FQGNSA. The V and J ends lost 0 bases and 6 bases, in that order; junction bases with no gene match: 2. Each CDR3 protein gets one entry after TCRdb re-called the 5' RACE reads with MiXCR. The sample lists around 340,000 distinct CDR3 sequences; roughly 13% were seen once. The clonotype was recovered from a man between 18 and 29 years old who had mild COVID-19 (a few samples of this study predate the infection). Cell type and time point are not known. This chain links TRBV7-2 with TRBJ2-3, with 8 bases matching TRBD2. The source material was PBMCs or a T cell subset sorted from them (not recorded which). The CDR3, as DNA: TGTGCCAGCAGCTTAGCGCGCGGGGGGGATACGCAGTATTTT. It translates to CASSLARGGDTQYF.